The rows below give T cell receptor beta chains drawn from one sample of a study of CD8 T cells in ankylosing spondylitis. TCRdb recomputed calls from the 5' RACE reads with MiXCR, one row per CDR3 protein. Here the sample spans 200,000 to 250,000 distinct CDR3 sequences, 15% to 20% being singletons. The sample consisted of blood, either unsorted or a sorted T cell fraction (not recorded which). All receptors come from a male donor with ankylosing spondylitis. The CDR3 runs from the conserved cysteine through the conserved F or W. Fields, in order: D gene, V gene, clone size, J gene, CDR3 protein, CDR3 DNA. D genes are given only for firm matches. Size is omitted from some rows. Given values are once, few, many or a class for expanded clones.

-,TRBV5-6,-,TRBJ1-4,CASSSQLGTNEKLFF,TGTGCCAGCAGCTCCCAACTTGGGACTAATGAAAAACTGTTTTTT
TRBD2,TRBV9,-,TRBJ2-1,CASSELAEYNEQFF,TGTGCCAGCAGCGAGCTAGCGGAATACAATGAGCAGTTCTTC
-,TRBV11-2,-,TRBJ2-1,CASSTPGRRSNEQFF,TGTGCCAGCAGCACCCCGGGACGGCGAAGCAATGAGCAGTTCTTC
TRBD1,TRBV29-1,many,TRBJ2-2,CSVLDRDTGELFF,TGCAGCGTACTGGACAGGGACACCGGGGAGCTGTTTTTT
-,TRBV29-1,-,TRBJ1-2,CSVEAPNRGSNYGYTF,TGCAGCGTTGAAGCCCCGAATAGAGGAAGTAACTATGGCTACACCTTC
-,TRBV12-3/TRBV12-4,few,TRBJ1-4,CASSYGLWEWANEKLFF,TGTGCCAGCAGTTACGGATTGTGGGAATGGGCTAATGAAAAACTGTTTTTT
-,TRBV12-3/TRBV12-4,-,TRBJ1-2,CASSPRRSPNYGYTF,TGTGCCAGCAGTCCCCGACGTTCCCCTAACTATGGCTACACCTTC
-,TRBV7-9,-,TRBJ2-7,CASSPGVGSSPYEQYF,TGTGCCAGCAGCCCCGGAGTCGGTTCCTCGCCCTACGAGCAGTACTTC
TRBD1,TRBV4-1,once,TRBJ1-1,CASSLLDRGLVTEAFF,TGCGCCAGCAGCCTCCTGGACAGGGGGCTTGTCACTGAAGCTTTCTTT
TRBD2,TRBV4-1,-,TRBJ2-1,CASSQDAGENNEQFF,TGCGCCAGCAGCCAAGATGCGGGGGAAAACAATGAGCAGTTCTTC
TRBD1,TRBV9,-,TRBJ2-5,CASSGDWTGDETQYF,TGTGCCAGCAGCGGCGACTGGACAGGGGACGAGACCCAGTACTTC
TRBD1,TRBV30,few,TRBJ1-5,CAWSAGQVNQPQHF,TGTGCCTGGAGTGCTGGACAGGTCAATCAGCCCCAGCATTTT
TRBD2,TRBV9,-,TRBJ2-7,CASSPQGGSSYEQYF,TGTGCCAGCAGCCCGCAGGGCGGGAGCTCCTACGAGCAGTACTTC
-,TRBV4-3,-,TRBJ2-7,CASSQDPRGSEQYF,TGCGCCAGCAGCCAAGATCCGCGTGGTTCCGAGCAGTACTTC
TRBD1,TRBV7-6,few,TRBJ1-1,CASSLMDRDTEAFF,TGTGCCAGCAGTTTGATGGACAGGGACACTGAAGCTTTCTTT
TRBD2,TRBV12-3/TRBV12-4,few,TRBJ2-1,CASSSTSAVSNEQFF,TGTGCCAGCAGTTCGACTAGCGCTGTTTCAAATGAGCAGTTCTTC
-,TRBV4-1,-,TRBJ2-3,CASSQNEGVIGTDTQYF,TGCGCCAGCAGCCAGAATGAAGGAGTAATTGGCACAGATACGCAGTATTTT
-,TRBV11-1,-,TRBJ1-1,CASSLGYDVRGTEAFF,TGTGCCAGCAGCTTAGGTTATGACGTCCGGGGCACTGAAGCTTTCTTT
-,TRBV12-3/TRBV12-4,-,TRBJ1-5,CASSGYPQEGGPQHF,TGTGCCAGCAGTGGGTATCCCCAGGAGGGGGGGCCCCAGCATTTT
-,TRBV29-1,-,TRBJ2-7,CSVEGGSGEQYF,TGCAGCGTTGAAGGAGGCAGCGGCGAGCAGTACTTC
TRBD1,TRBV24-1,-,TRBJ2-7,CATQLDRGITFEQYF,TGTGCCACTCAACTCGACAGGGGGATAACCTTCGAGCAGTACTTC
TRBD1,TRBV13,-,TRBJ2-7,CASSVRDRAYEQYF,TGTGCCAGCAGCGTCCGGGACAGGGCTTACGAGCAGTACTTC
-,TRBV11-1,few,TRBJ1-2,CASSLGAWTAGVGYTF,TGTGCCAGCAGCTTAGGCGCCTGGACGGCCGGGGTAGGCTACACCTTC
-,TRBV7-2,few,TRBJ1-5,CASSLGQGSYQPQHF,TGTGCCAGCAGCTTAGGCCAGGGGAGTTATCAGCCCCAGCATTTT
-,TRBV5-6,-,TRBJ2-7,CASSLVSADEQYF,TGTGCCAGCAGCTTGGTTTCGGCCGACGAGCAGTACTTC
TRBD2,TRBV9,-,TRBJ2-3,CASSVEGSGGTTDTQYF,TGTGCCAGCAGCGTAGAGGGGAGCGGGGGAACCACAGATACGCAGTATTTT
TRBD1,TRBV5-6,-,TRBJ2-1,CASGPWDSYNEQFF,TGTGCCAGCGGCCCGTGGGACAGCTACAATGAGCAGTTCTTC
-,TRBV4-3,-,TRBJ2-1,CASSQDSNFGGDDPRGEQFF,TGCGCCAGCAGCCAAGATTCAAACTTTGGTGGAGACGACCCCAGGGGTGAGCAGTTCTTC
-,TRBV14,many,TRBJ2-1,CASSQVGVAYNEQFF,TGTGCCAGCAGCCAAGTTGGAGTCGCCTACAATGAGCAGTTCTTC
TRBD1,TRBV6-5,few,TRBJ1-2,CASSHRTTGAFYGYTF,TGTGCCAGCAGTCACAGAACTACAGGGGCCTTCTATGGCTACACCTTC
-,TRBV12-3/TRBV12-4,few,TRBJ2-1,CASAVFGSYNEQFF,TGTGCCAGCGCCGTTTTCGGAAGCTACAATGAGCAGTTCTTC
TRBD1,TRBV10-3,many,TRBJ2-7,CATGTVYSYEQYF,TGTGCCACAGGGACAGTTTACTCCTACGAGCAGTACTTC
-,TRBV9,few,TRBJ2-3,CASSVAGGLWDTQYF,TGTGCCAGCAGCGTAGCTGGGGGTTTGTGGGATACGCAGTATTTT
-,TRBV5-1,few,TRBJ1-4,CASSSRDANEKLFF,TGCGCCAGCAGCTCCCGGGACGCTAATGAAAAACTGTTTTTT
-,TRBV6-5,-,TRBJ2-2,CASSYSSPSLGANTGELFF,TGTGCCAGCAGTTACTCGAGCCCATCACTAGGTGCGAACACCGGGGAGCTGTTTTTT
-,TRBV2,-,TRBJ1-1,CASSERGGTEAFF,TGTGCCAGCAGTGAGCGGGGGGGAACTGAAGCTTTCTTT
-,TRBV27,-,TRBJ2-2,CASSSTRRTGRVGELFF,TGTGCCAGCAGTTCCACCCGGCGCACAGGTCGCGTCGGGGAGCTGTTTTTT
TRBD2,TRBV7-9,few,TRBJ2-7,CASSLAKISGEKDEQYF,TGTGCCAGCAGCTTAGCCAAAATTAGCGGGGAGAAGGACGAGCAGTACTTC
-,TRBV12-3/TRBV12-4,-,TRBJ1-2,CASRPTRGHENYGYTF,TGTGCCAGCAGACCCACGAGGGGCCATGAGAACTATGGCTACACCTTC
-,TRBV28,many,TRBJ2-7,CASSSLESYEQYF,TGTGCCAGCAGTTCCCTAGAAAGCTACGAGCAGTACTTC
-,TRBV16,few,TRBJ1-2,CASSQPELVLEYGYTF,TGTGCCAGCAGCCAACCCGAGTTGGTCCTTGAATATGGCTACACCTTC
-,TRBV5-6,few,TRBJ2-1,CASSSTRLWFF,TGTGCCAGCAGCTCGACCCGCTTGTGGTTCTTC
TRBD1,TRBV7-9,many,TRBJ1-2,CASSPWTGEIYGYTF,TGTGCCAGCAGCCCATGGACAGGGGAGATTTATGGCTACACCTTC
-,TRBV2,-,TRBJ2-1,CASSDFNEQFF,TGTGCCAGCAGTGACTTCAATGAGCAGTTCTTC
TRBD1,TRBV7-9,many,TRBJ1-1,CASSFGQGGTEAFF,TGTGCCAGCAGCTTCGGACAGGGAGGCACTGAAGCTTTCTTT
-,TRBV4-2,few,TRBJ2-5,CASSQDSPGSQETQYF,TGTGCCAGCAGCCAAGATAGCCCAGGGTCGCAAGAGACCCAGTACTTC
-,TRBV6-2/TRBV6-3,-,TRBJ2-7,CASSYTRDEQYF,TGTGCCAGCAGTTACACGCGCGACGAGCAGTACTTC
TRBD1,TRBV4-2,-,TRBJ2-1,CASSQPEAQGGAYNEQFF,TGTGCCAGCAGCCAACCGGAAGCCCAAGGGGGCGCCTACAATGAGCAGTTCTTC
-,TRBV24-1,-,TRBJ2-3,CATSGQMGDTQYF,TGTGCCACCAGTGGACAGATGGGGGATACGCAGTATTTT
-,TRBV4-3,-,TRBJ2-2,CASSLLLKSGELFF,TGCGCCAGCAGCCTTTTACTTAAGTCCGGGGAGCTGTTTTTT